These 23 T cell receptor beta chains were sequenced from one sample in a study of blood T cell repertoires in COVID-19 (dated by TCRdb to 2019 to 2021). Receptors were amplified or captured by the immunoSEQ multiplex PCR assay. TCRdb re-hosts the immuneACCESS table, in-frame sequences only. Its copies lack some clones; in the studies checked, an unresolved V gene accounts for under half of them, and the cause for the rest is not known. The sample table contains under 200,000 clones; only one count was recorded for approximately 80% of them. The biggest ten clones account for roughly 1.4% of the sample. The specimen sequenced was peripheral blood. These TCRs come from a human donor in a cohort sampled during active COVID-19.

V is TRBV3-1 (or the pseudogene TRBV3-2) and J is TRBJ1-1; the D is unclear. The germline V gene has CDR1 LGHDT and CDR2 YNNKEL (reference sequence). This CDR3 comprises 12 residues. The V end was cut by 4 bases, the J end by 8 bases, with 11 bases between. This CDR3 reads CASSLSGIEAFF. CDR3 in DNA: TGTGCCAGCAGCCTTTCGGGGATCGAAGCTTTCTTT.

The sample holds a few counts of this clone. The V gene is TRBV3-1 (or the pseudogene TRBV3-2), the J gene TRBJ1-6; perhaps TRBD1 as D (6 bases). In germline, CDR1 is LGHDT, CDR2 YNNKEL (reference sequence). Trimming removed 1 base from V and 7 bases from J, with 11 bases in between. The CDR3 spans 15 residues. Here the CDR3 reads CASSQGKGVNSPLHF. CDR3 sequence (DNA): TGTGCCAGCAGCCAAGGCAAGGGGGTGAATTCACCCCTCCACTTT.

The gene calls are TRBV5-8 and TRBJ1-2; 7 positions agree with TRBD1. Germline trimming cut 5 bases from V and 5 bases from J; bases unmatched to any gene: 3. Germline CDR1 and CDR2: SGHTS and YDEGEE. The length of the CDR3 is 12 residues. The CDR3 region is CASSRDSYGYTF. The CDR3 DNA reads as TGTGCCAGCAGTCGGGACAGTTATGGCTACACCTTC.

V gene TRBV6-5 combines with J gene TRBJ2-7; D is ambiguous. Trimming cost V 2 bases and J 6 bases, with 11 bases left between them. CDR1 MNHEY and CDR2 SVGAGI come from the germline V gene. The length of the CDR3 is 13 residues. CDR3 bases: TGTGCCAGCAGTTACGGGTGGGCACGCGAGCAGTACTTC. Translating it yields CASSYGWAREQYF.

This chain links TRBV2 with TRBJ1-4; D not certain. Germline V gene data show CDR1 as SNHLY and CDR2 as FYNNEI. Trimming left V 10 bases short and J 7 bases short, with 16 bases between. The CDR3 extends over 13 amino acids. The CDR3 sequence: CAKNAGETEKLFF. The CDR3, as DNA: TGTGCCAAAAACGCCGGGGAGACTGAAAAACTGTTTTTT.

The V and J genes are TRBV7-2 and TRBJ2-7, with 8 bases aligning to TRBD2. The CDR3 is 15 residues long. J lost 6 bases, V lost 5 bases, and 12 bases had no gene match. CDR1 and CDR2 from the germline V gene are SGHTA and FQGNSA. CDR3: CASSRTAGAWIEQYF. CDR3 nucleotide sequence: TGTGCCAGCAGCCGTACAGCGGGGGCATGGATCGAGCAGTACTTC.

The chain has TRBV7-3 and TRBJ2-7; TRBD1 is a possible D gene (6 bases). V was shortened by 5 bases and J by 6 bases, with 11 bases between the two germline ends. The CDR3 spans 12 residues. Germline CDR1 SGHTA, CDR2 FQGTGA. The CDR3: CASSQTGPEQYF. The CDR3 coding sequence is TGTGCCAGCAGCCAAACAGGGCCCGAGCAGTACTTC.

CDR3 loop: CASSEDHTGYNEQFF. The CDR3 coding sequence is TGTGCCAGCAGTGAAGACCATACTGGCTACAATGAGCAGTTCTTC. The chain has TRBV6-1 and TRBJ2-1; D is unclear. The germline CDR1 and CDR2 sequences are MNHNS and SASEGT. Trimming removed 1 base from V and 3 bases from J, with 10 bases in between. This CDR3 is built from 15 residues.

V usage is TRBV6-5 and J usage is TRBJ1-6; possible D gene TRBD1, 5 bases. Germline assignment: CDR1 MNHEY and CDR2 SVGAGI. CDR3 length equals 13 residues. Trimming shortened V by 7 bases and J by 5 bases, and 9 bases separated the two germline ends. CDR3 coding DNA: TGTGCCAGCAAGGTAGGGGATAATTCACCCCTCCACTTT. Residues: CASKVGDNSPLHF.

This CDR3 reads CASSFTVNTEAFF. The CDR3 DNA follows: TGTGCCAGCAGTTTCACAGTGAACACTGAAGCTTTCTTT. The rearrangement links TRBV6-2 or TRBV6-3 to TRBJ1-1; no clear D gene. Germline lookup yields CDR1 MNHEY and CDR2 SVGEGT. The CDR3 contains 13 residues. Trimming pared 4 bases from V and 0 bases from J, leaving 6 bases between.

V and J are TRBV7-2 and TRBJ2-1, with unresolved D. Germline assignment: CDR1 SGHTA and CDR2 FQGNSA. Trimming stripped 5 bases from V and 0 bases from J, with 5 bases between. The CDR3 length is 13 residues. The CDR3 nucleotides are TGTGCCAGCAGCCCCCGCTCCTACAATGAGCAGTTCTTC. Its translation is CASSPRSYNEQFF.

The chain couples TRBV5-4 to TRBJ2-6, with D maybe TRBD1 (6 bases). V lost 5 bases and J lost 0, with 9 bases in between. This CDR3 spans 15 amino acids. CDR1 is SGHNT, CDR2 YYREEE, per germline (reference sequence). CDR3 bases: TGTGCCAGCAGTACAGGGAGCTCTGGGGCCAACGTCCTGACTTTC. This gives the protein CASSTGSSGANVLTF.

This clone was observed a single time. The chain has TRBV21-1 and TRBJ2-4; TRBD1, the D gene given by the table, was not confirmed from the DNA. TRBV21-1 is a recognized pseudogene. This CDR3 spans 21 amino acids. The CDR3 DNA sequence: TGTGCCAGCAGCAAAGGAGGGAGTGCAGGGGGGCTGGACCTTGCCAAAAACATTCAGTACTTC. Its protein is CASSKGGSAGGLDLAKNIQYF.

This chain joins TRBV7-3 and TRBJ2-7; TRBD1 matches at 9 bases. The CDR3 has 12 amino acids. The V and J ends lost 6 bases and 6 bases, in that order; junction bases with no gene match: 3. CDR1 and CDR2 from the germline V gene are SGHTA and FQGTGA. CDR3 DNA sequence: TGTGCCAGCAGGGGACAGGGCGGCGAGCAGTACTTC. It translates to CASRGQGGEQYF.

The chain links TRBV5-4 to TRBJ1-2; 9 positions match TRBD1. From germline, CDR1 is SGHNT and CDR2 YYREEE (reference sequence). Trimming removed 0 bases from V and 7 bases from J; junction bases left unmatched: 4. The CDR3 runs to 14 residues. DNA of the CDR3: TGTGCCAGCAGCTTGGACAGGGGGCTATTTGGCTACACCTTC. This codes for CASSLDRGLFGYTF. The full variable domain, completed using reference TRBV5-4 and TRBJ1-2, is ETGVTQSPTHLIKTRGQQVTLRCSSQSGHNTVSWYQQALGQGPQFIFQYYREEENGRGNFPPRFSGLQFPNYSSELNVNALELDDSALYLCASSLDRGLFGYTFGSGTRLTVV.

This chain connects TRBV6-6 to TRBJ2-1; TRBD2 agrees at 10 bases. The V segment lost 7 bases and the J segment 5 bases; nucleotides outside the gene matches: 11. There are 16 residues in the CDR3. CDR1 is MNHNY and CDR2 is SVGAGI in the germline V gene (reference sequence). CDR3 DNA: TGTGCCAGCACTAGCGGGGGCAGGGGGCTAAACAATGAGCAGTTCTTC. This encodes CASTSGGRGLNNEQFF.

V and J are TRBV7-9 and TRBJ2-7; TRBD2 is a possible D gene (5 bases). Germline V lookup: CDR1 SEHNR, CDR2 FQNEAQ (reference sequence). V lost 1 base, J lost 0 bases, and 13 bases lay in between. The CDR3 has 16 amino acids. CDR3 sequence (DNA): TGTGCCAGCAGCTTAGTTCAGGTAGAGGGCTCCTACGAGCAGTACTTC. Its protein product is CASSLVQVEGSYEQYF.

J is TRBJ1-1 and V is TRBV7-9; TRBD1 matches at 10 bases. The CDR3 extends over 17 amino acids. The V and J ends lost 4 bases and 5 bases, in that order; junction bases with no gene match: 13. The germline V gene has CDR1 SEHNR and CDR2 FQNEAQ (reference sequence). The CDR3 DNA is TGTGCCAGCAGCTCTGGGAGGACAGGGGGGTCAAGTACTGAAGCTTTCTTT. Protein product: CASSSGRTGGSSTEAFF.

The V gene is TRBV5-1, the J gene TRBJ2-7; TRBD1 aligns across 7 bases. Germline V gives CDR1 SGHRS, CDR2 YFSETQ. CDR3 length: 15 amino acids. Trimming removed 4 bases from V and 3 bases from J; junction bases left unmatched: 10. The CDR3 nucleotides are TGCGCCAGCAGCATACAGGGGATGGAGTTCTACGAGCAGTACTTC. Translation: CASSIQGMEFYEQYF.

The chain has TRBV4-2 and TRBJ2-6; 10 bases agree with TRBD1. The CDR3 contains 17 residues. Germline-derived CDR1 and CDR2 are LGHNA and YNFKEQ. After removal of 3 bases from V and 2 bases from J, the junction contained 4 bases not matched to a gene. For the CDR3, the DNA is TGTGCCAGCAGCCAGGGACAGGGGCCAGCTGGGGCCAACGTCCTGACTTTC. Protein product: CASSQGQGPAGANVLTF.

In its sample, this clone was seen once. The rearrangement joins TRBV7-8 to TRBJ1-5; 8 bases align to TRBD1. Germline V gene data show CDR1 as SGHVS and CDR2 as FQNEAQ. This CDR3 is 13 amino acids long. The trim removed 5 bases at V and 6 bases at J, leaving 3 bases unmatched. The CDR3 spells CASSPDRAQPQHF. In nucleotides, the CDR3 is TGTGCCAGCAGCCCGGACAGGGCTCAGCCCCAGCATTTT.

V usage is TRBV11-1 and J usage is TRBJ2-7; possible D gene TRBD1, 5 bases. The germline V gene encodes CDR1 SGHAT and CDR2 FQDESV (reference sequence). V was shortened by 5 bases and J by 3 bases, with 11 bases between the two germline ends. This CDR3 has 13 amino acids. Here the CDR3 reads CASSIQQGYEQYF. In DNA, the CDR3 is TGTGCCAGCAGCATCCAGCAGGGCTACGAGCAGTACTTC.

The chain links TRBV27 to TRBJ2-3; 7 bases line up with TRBD2. With 2 bases clipped from V and 6 bases from J, the junction kept 5 bases outside the gene matches. Germline lookup yields CDR1 MNHEY and CDR2 SMNVEV (reference sequence). The CDR3 runs to 14 residues. This CDR3 is CASSLREVADTQYF. For the CDR3, the DNA is TGTGCCAGCAGTTTACGGGAGGTCGCTGATACGCAGTATTTT.